This TCR beta chain was recovered during a study of CD8 T cells in ankylosing spondylitis. TCRdb re-called the 5' RACE reads with MiXCR, one entry per CDR3 protein. The sample yields a few hundred thousand distinct CDR3 sequences, about 10% seen once. This clonotype was picked up many times. V was shortened by 4 bases and J by 4 bases, with 11 bases between the two germline ends. The CDR3 has 14 residues. Germline V gene sequence: CDR1 MNHEY, CDR2 SVGAGI. Sequencing input: blood, either unsorted or a sorted T cell fraction (not recorded which). The chain couples TRBV6-5 to TRBJ1-3; D unclear. The source of this sequence is a male donor with ankylosing spondylitis or in good health (not recorded which). CDR3: CASSFRMRGNTIYF. The CDR3 DNA reads as TGTGCCAGCAGTTTTCGCATGCGAGGAAACACCATATATTTT.